Listed here are 6 T cell receptor beta chains from one sample, sequenced in a study of blood T cells in healthy people across ages. For the second PCR, which ran for about 7 to 12 cycles, a sample-barcoded 5' primer and a J-beta primer mix were used. TCRdb analysed the 5' RACE reads with MiXCR anew, one entry per CDR3 protein. The data hold about 690,000 distinct CDR3 sequences, with less than 45% observed a single time. The sample was blood. These receptors were collected from a man aged 80 or over in good health.

This chain links TRBV18 with TRBJ2-7; a possible D gene is TRBD1 (5 bases). The CDR3 has 13 residues. V lost 2 bases and J lost 5, with 10 bases in between. Germline V lookup: CDR1 KGHSH, CDR2 LQKENI. CDR3 DNA sequence: TGTGCCAGCTCACCATCACAGGACGACGAGCAGTACTTC. It codes for CASSPSQDDEQYF.

The V and J genes are TRBV18 and TRBJ2-2; unclear D gene. The V end was cut by 2 bases, the J end by 5 bases, with 9 bases between. This CDR3 is built from 14 residues. Germline CDR1 is KGHSH and CDR2 is LQKENI. The CDR3 loop reads CASSPGPVTGELFF. The CDR3, as DNA: TGTGCCAGCTCACCAGGGCCGGTGACCGGGGAGCTGTTTTTT.

This clonotype turned up a few times. The chain combines TRBV4-2 with TRBJ2-7, with 7 bases matching TRBD2. V lost 3 bases and J lost 3; bases outside the gene matches: 8. Looked up from germline, CDR1 is LGHNA and CDR2 is YNFKEQ. The length of the CDR3 is 15 residues. CDR3 amino acids: CASSQEGAGNYEQYF. The CDR3 DNA reads TGTGCCAGCAGCCAGGAGGGAGCGGGAAACTACGAGCAGTACTTC.

The chain is built from TRBV7-6 and TRBJ2-3, with 9 bases aligning to TRBD2. Unmatched junction bases numbered 5, after V lost 2 bases and J lost 2 bases. Looked up from germline, CDR1 is SGHVS and CDR2 is FNYEAQ. The CDR3 runs 16 residues. The chain's CDR3 is CASSLQSGLATDTQYF. The DNA of the CDR3 is TGTGCCAGCAGCTTACAATCGGGACTAGCCACAGATACGCAGTATTTT.

J is TRBJ2-5 and V is TRBV25-1; D is perhaps TRBD2 (5 bases). The germline gives CDR1 MGHDK, CDR2 SYGVNS. The CDR3 sequence is 14 residues long. V dropped 1 base and J dropped 5 bases, with 11 bases sitting between them. CDR3 residues: CASSECSGVETQYF. CDR3 coding DNA: TGTGCCAGCAGTGAATGTTCCGGGGTGGAGACCCAGTACTTC.

This clonotype has just a few counts. This sequence joins TRBV9 and TRBJ2-1; unclear D gene. The CDR3 is 15 amino acids. Looked up from germline, CDR1 is SGDLS and CDR2 is YYNGEE. The germline V and J ends were trimmed by 0 bases and 4 bases, with 11 bases remaining between them. The CDR3, as DNA: TGTGCCAGCAGCGTAGGTTTGGGATTATACAATGAGCAGTTCTTC. Its protein product is CASSVGLGLYNEQFF.